The following is a T cell receptor (beta chain) sequence with its context. Its target is unknown. Treatment: roughly 18 received Ad26.COV2.S at low or high dose, single or two shots; roughly 5 received placebo; per-sample allocation not given. Collection of samples fell on day 63 after the first vaccine or placebo injection. Recruitment in Boston yielded a donor of adult age, 18-55 years. As its vector, the vaccine had Ad26, which expressed Wuhan-strain SARS-CoV-2 spike. The repertoire was sequenced with immunoSEQ multiplex PCR; TCRdb's copy has only in-frame clones and lacks some. Altogether roughly 320,000 clones are present, over 75% being singletons, with the ten largest covering roughly 3.1%. This entry comes from a study of Ad26.COV2.S vaccination and SARS-CoV-2 variants. The V gene lost 6 bases and the J gene lost 8 bases, with 10 bases spanning the gap. The CDR3 has 12 residues. CDR1 and CDR2 (germline): LGHDT, YNNKEL (reference sequence).

The study, taken as a whole, reports: Responses of T cells in total may have been underestimated by the TCR breadth and depth analyses.

The receptor was isolated from a person between 18 and 65 years old who received the Ad26.COV2.S COVID-19 vaccine or a placebo. The sequenced sample was peripheral blood, obtained in a trial of Ad26.COV2.S vaccine versus placebo. The rearrangement uses TRBV3-1 (or the pseudogene TRBV3-2) and TRBJ1-4, with D unclear. This chain's CDR3 is CASRDPGEKLFF. The CDR3 DNA is TGTGCCAGCAGGGACCCTGGGGAAAAACTGTTTTTT.